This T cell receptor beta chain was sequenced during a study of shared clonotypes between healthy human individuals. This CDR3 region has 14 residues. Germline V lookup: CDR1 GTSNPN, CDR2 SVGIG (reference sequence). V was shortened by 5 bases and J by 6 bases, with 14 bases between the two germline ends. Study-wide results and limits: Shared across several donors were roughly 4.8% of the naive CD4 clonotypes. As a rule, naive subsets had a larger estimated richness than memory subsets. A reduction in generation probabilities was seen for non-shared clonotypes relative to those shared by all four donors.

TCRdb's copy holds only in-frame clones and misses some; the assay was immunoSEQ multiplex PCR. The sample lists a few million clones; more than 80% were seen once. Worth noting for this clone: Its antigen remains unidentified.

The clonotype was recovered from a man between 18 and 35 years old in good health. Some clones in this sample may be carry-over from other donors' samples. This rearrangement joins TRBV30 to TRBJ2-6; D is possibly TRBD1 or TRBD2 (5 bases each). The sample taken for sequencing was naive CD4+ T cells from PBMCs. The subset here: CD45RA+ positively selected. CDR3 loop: CAWYTAGTANVLTF. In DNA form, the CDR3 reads TGTGCCTGGTACACGGCAGGGACGGCCAACGTCCTGACTTTC. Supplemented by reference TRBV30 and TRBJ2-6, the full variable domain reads SQTIHQWPATLVQPVGSPLSLECTVEGTSNPNLYWYRQAAGRGLQLLFYSVGIGQISSEVPQNLSASRPQDRQFILSSKKLLLSDSGFYLCAWYTAGTANVLTFGAGSRLTVL.